The entry that follows covers one TCR beta chain sequence. Its specificity is not known. In donors with ophthalmopathy, activity was moderate-to-severe, with CAS ≥3, NOSPECS ≥4 and duration under 3 months. Orbital computed tomography, together with clinical symptoms, serum thyroxine, TRAb and thyroid ultrasound, was used for diagnosis. CDR3 length: 17 residues. V lost 2 bases to trimming and J lost 3 bases, with 21 bases between them. Germline V lookup: CDR1 SGHRS, CDR2 YFSETQ. The record originates from a study of Graves' ophthalmopathy and Graves' hyperthyroidism. Whole-study results and caveats: Ophthalmopathy progression was predicted with approximately 68% sensitivity and roughly 79% specificity. A roughly 81% specificity and approximately 88% sensitivity were achieved by a 13-signature model that separated ophthalmopathy from stable hyperthyroidism.

RNA transcripts yielded amplified TCR beta CDR3 regions. HTBI primers were used in a first-round RT-PCR, which preceded a second-round multiplex PCR. In TCRdb, the multiplex PCR reads were re-called with MiXCR into one record per CDR3 protein. The sample has 740,000 or so distinct CDR3 sequences; roughly 40% are singletons. The receptor comes from an adult man with Graves' ophthalmopathy. V is TRBV5-1 and J is TRBJ2-7, with a possible D match to TRBD2 (7 bases). The sequenced sample consisted of peripheral blood. CDR3 nucleotide sequence: TGCGCCAGCAGCTTCAATACCAAACGGGGGGCCGTCTACGAGCAGTACTTC. It specifies CASSFNTKRGAVYEQYF.